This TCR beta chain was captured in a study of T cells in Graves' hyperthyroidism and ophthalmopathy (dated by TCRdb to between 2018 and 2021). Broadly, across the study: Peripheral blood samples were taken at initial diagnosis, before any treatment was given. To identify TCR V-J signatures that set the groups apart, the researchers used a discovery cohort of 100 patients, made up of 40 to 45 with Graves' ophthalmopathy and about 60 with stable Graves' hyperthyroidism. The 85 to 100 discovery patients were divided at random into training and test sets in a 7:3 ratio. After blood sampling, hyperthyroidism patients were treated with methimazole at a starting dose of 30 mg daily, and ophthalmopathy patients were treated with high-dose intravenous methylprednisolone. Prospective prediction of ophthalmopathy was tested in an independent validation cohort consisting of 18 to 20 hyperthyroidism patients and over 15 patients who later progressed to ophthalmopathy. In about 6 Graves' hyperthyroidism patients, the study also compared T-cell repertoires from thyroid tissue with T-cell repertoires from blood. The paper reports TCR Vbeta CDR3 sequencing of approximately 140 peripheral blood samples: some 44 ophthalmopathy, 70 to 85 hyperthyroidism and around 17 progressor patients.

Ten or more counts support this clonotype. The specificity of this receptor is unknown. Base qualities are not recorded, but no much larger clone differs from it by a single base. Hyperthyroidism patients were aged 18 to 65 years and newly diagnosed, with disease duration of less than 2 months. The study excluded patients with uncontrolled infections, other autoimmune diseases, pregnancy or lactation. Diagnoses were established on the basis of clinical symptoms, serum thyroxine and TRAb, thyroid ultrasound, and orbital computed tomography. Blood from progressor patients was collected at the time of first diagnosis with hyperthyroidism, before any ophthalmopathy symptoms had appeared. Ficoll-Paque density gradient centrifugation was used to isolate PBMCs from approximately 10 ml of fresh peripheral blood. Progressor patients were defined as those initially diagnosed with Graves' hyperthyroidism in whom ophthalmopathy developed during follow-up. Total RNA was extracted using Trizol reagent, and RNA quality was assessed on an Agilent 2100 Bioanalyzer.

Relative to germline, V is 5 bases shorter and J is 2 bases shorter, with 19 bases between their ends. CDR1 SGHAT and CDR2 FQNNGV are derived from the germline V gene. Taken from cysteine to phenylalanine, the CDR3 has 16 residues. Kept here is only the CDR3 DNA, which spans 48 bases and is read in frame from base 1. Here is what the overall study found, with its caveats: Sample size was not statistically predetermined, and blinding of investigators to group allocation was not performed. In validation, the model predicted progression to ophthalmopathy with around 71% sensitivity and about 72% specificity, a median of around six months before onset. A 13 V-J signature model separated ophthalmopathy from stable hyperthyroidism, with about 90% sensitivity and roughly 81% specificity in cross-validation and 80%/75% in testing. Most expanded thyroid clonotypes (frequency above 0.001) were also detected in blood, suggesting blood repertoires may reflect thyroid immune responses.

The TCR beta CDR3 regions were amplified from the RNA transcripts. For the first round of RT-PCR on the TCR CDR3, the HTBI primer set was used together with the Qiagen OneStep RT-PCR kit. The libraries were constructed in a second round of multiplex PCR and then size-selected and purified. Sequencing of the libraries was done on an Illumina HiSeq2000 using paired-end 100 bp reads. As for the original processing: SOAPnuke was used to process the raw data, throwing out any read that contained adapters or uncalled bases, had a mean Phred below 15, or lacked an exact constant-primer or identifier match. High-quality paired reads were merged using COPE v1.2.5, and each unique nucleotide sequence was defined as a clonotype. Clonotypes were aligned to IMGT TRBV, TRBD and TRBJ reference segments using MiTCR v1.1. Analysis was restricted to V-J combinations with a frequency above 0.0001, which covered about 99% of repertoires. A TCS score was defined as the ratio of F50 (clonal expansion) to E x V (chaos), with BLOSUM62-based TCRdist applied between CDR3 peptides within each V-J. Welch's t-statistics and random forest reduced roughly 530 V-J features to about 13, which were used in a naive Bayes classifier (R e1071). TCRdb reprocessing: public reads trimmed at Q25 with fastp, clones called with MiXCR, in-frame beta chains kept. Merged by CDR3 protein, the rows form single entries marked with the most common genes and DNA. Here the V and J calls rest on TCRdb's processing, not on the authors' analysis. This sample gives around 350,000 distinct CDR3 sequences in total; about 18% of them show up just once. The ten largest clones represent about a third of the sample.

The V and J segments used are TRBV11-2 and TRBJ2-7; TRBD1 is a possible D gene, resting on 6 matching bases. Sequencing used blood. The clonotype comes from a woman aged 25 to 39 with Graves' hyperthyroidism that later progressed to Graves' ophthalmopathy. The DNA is TGTGCCAGCAGCGCCGTTGGGGGCAGGGGAACCTACGAGCAGTACTTC. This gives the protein CASSAVGGRGTYEQYF. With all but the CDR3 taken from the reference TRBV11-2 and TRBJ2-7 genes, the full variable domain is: EAGVAQSPRYKIIEKRQSVAFWCNPISGHATLYWYQQILGQGPKLLIQFQNNGVVDDSQLPKDRFSAERLKGVDSTLKIQPAKLEDSAVYLCASSAVGGRGTYEQYFGPGTRLTVT.